The 25 T cell receptor beta chains below were found in one sample sequenced in a study of T cells in tuberculosis. Thawed, overnight-rested PBMC were stained with GMM-loaded CD1B tetramer, viability dye and anti-CD3, then sorted. The lipid loaded on the CD1B tetramers was C32 glucose monomycolate from Rhodococcus equi. Generated by immunoSEQ multiplex PCR, the TCRdb table keeps only in-frame clones and is missing some. The profile shows about 58,000 clones, approximately 88% of them singletons. The specimen was CD1b-GMM tetramer-negative cells sorted from PBMCs. The receptors stem from an adult woman with latent tuberculosis.

The CDR3 DNA reads TGTGCCAGCAAGCCGGACTGGGAAAAACTGTTTTTT. It encodes CASKPDWEKLFF. The chain uses TRBV6-1 and TRBJ1-4; D uncertain. The CDR3 contains 12 residues. CDR1 MNHNS and CDR2 SASEGT come from the germline V gene. V dropped 7 bases and J dropped 8 bases, with 11 bases sitting between them.

The chain is built from TRBV4-2 and TRBJ2-2, with TRBD2 matching 9 bases. The CDR3 sequence is 13 residues long. V was clipped by 7 bases and J by 6 bases; unmatched bases: 3. From germline, CDR1 is LGHNA and CDR2 YNFKEQ. CDR3 bases: TGTGCCAGCACTGCTAGCGGGGCCGGGGAGCTGTTTTTT. This encodes CASTASGAGELFF.

A few counts support this clone. This sequence joins TRBV4-3 and TRBJ2-7; D may be TRBD1 (6 bases). Germline V gene data show CDR1 as LGHNA and CDR2 as YSLEER. Trimming left V 2 bases short and J 1 base short, with 9 bases between. The CDR3 runs 14 residues. The CDR3 sequence: CASSQNQGSYEQYF. In DNA form, the CDR3 reads TGCGCCAGCAGCCAAAATCAGGGGTCCTACGAGCAGTACTTC.

This chain links TRBV4-1 with TRBJ1-2, with D tentatively TRBD1 (6 bases). This CDR3 spans 14 amino acids. The ends were cut back, 0 bases at V and 6 bases at J, with 11 bases in the middle. The germline V gene encodes CDR1 MGHRA and CDR2 YSYEKL. The CDR3 is CASSQDTGINGYTF. For the CDR3, the DNA is TGCGCCAGCAGCCAAGATACAGGGATTAATGGCTACACCTTC.

A single count supports this clone. V and J are TRBV13 and TRBJ2-7, with TRBD2 matching 11 bases. This CDR3 spans 21 amino acids. V trimming: 4 bases; J trimming: 3 bases; junction bases outside the gene matches: 23. Germline lookup yields CDR1 PRHDT and CDR2 FYEKMQ (reference sequence). DNA for the CDR3: TGTGCCAGCAGCTCCCCTCATAGCGCTAGCGGGGGGTCCGGGACCCACTACGAGCAGTACTTC. This encodes CASSSPHSASGGSGTHYEQYF.

The chain has TRBV4-1 and TRBJ2-1; tentative D call: TRBD2 (5 bases). The V end lost 0 bases, the J end lost 8 bases, and 14 bases lay between the germline ends. The CDR3 spans 15 residues. CDR1 MGHRA and CDR2 YSYEKL come from the germline V gene. As DNA, the CDR3 is TGCGCCAGCAGCCAAGAACTAACCCCCGGGGATGAGCAGTTCTTC. This gives the protein CASSQELTPGDEQFF.

This clone was counted a single time. CDR3 in DNA: TGTGCCAGCAGCTCCGACGGGACTAGCCCGACCAATGAGCAGTTCTTC. Translated: CASSSDGTSPTNEQFF. This chain joins TRBV7-9 and TRBJ2-1, with 9 bases identical to TRBD2. Germline-derived CDR1 and CDR2 are SEHNR and FQNEAQ (reference sequence). The V segment lost 4 bases and the J segment 6 bases; nucleotides outside the gene matches: 10. The CDR3 spans 16 residues.

The rearrangement joins TRBV7-2 to TRBJ2-7; TRBD2 aligns across 7 bases. From germline, CDR1 is SGHTA and CDR2 FQGNSA. V shed 5 bases, J shed 4 bases, and the junction held 14 bases outside the gene matches. The CDR3 covers 16 residues. This CDR3 reads CASSPRGSGSLYEQYF. The CDR3 DNA follows: TGTGCCAGCAGCCCCCGGGGTAGCGGGTCACTATACGAGCAGTACTTC. The full variable domain, rest sourced from reference TRBV7-2 and TRBJ2-7, is GAGVSQSPSNKVTEKGKDVELRCDPISGHTALYWYRQSLGQGLEFLIYFQGNSAPDKSGLPSDRFSAERTGGSVSTLTIQRTQQEDSAVYLCASSPRGSGSLYEQYFGPGTRLTVT.

This chain joins TRBV10-3 and TRBJ2-3; D not resolved. Germline CDR1 and CDR2: ENHRY and SYGVKD. V lost 0 bases and J 2 bases, leaving 6 bases between the germline ends. The CDR3 loop spans 14 amino acids. CDR3 sequence: CAISESADTDTQYF. The CDR3 DNA reads as TGTGCCATCAGTGAGTCGGCTGACACAGATACGCAGTATTTT.

The chain has TRBV9 and TRBJ2-3; TRBD2 aligns across 9 bases. CDR1 and CDR2 from the germline V gene are SGDLS and YYNGEE. After removal of 2 bases from V and 4 bases from J, the junction contained 8 bases not matched to a gene. CDR3 length: 16 residues. For the CDR3, the DNA is TGTGCCAGCAGCGTCCCCTCTAGCGGGATCTCAGATACGCAGTATTTT. It is translated as CASSVPSSGISDTQYF.

This clone was recorded only once. The rearrangement uses TRBV18 and TRBJ2-7; 7 nucleotides align to TRBD1. V was clipped by 3 bases and J by 6 bases; unmatched bases: 8. The germline V gene encodes CDR1 KGHSH and CDR2 LQKENI. The CDR3 runs 14 residues. The CDR3 nucleotides are TGTGCCAGCTCACCGACGACAGGGTGGGGCGAGCAGTACTTC. Translation gives CASSPTTGWGEQYF.

The chain recombines TRBV5-6 with TRBJ2-7; TRBD2 aligns across 7 bases. CDR3 length equals 15 residues. The trim removed 4 bases at V and 4 bases at J, leaving 11 bases unmatched. CDR1 is SGHDT, CDR2 YYEEEE, per germline. The CDR3 loop is CASSPGGREDYEQYF. CDR3 in DNA: TGTGCCAGCAGCCCCGGAGGGAGGGAGGATTACGAGCAGTACTTC.

The V and J genes are TRBV5-4 and TRBJ2-2; tentative D call: TRBD1 (6 bases). Looked up from germline, CDR1 is SGHNT and CDR2 is YYREEE (reference sequence). V lost 4 bases, J lost 7 bases, and 20 bases lay in between. The CDR3 contains 16 residues. The CDR3 DNA follows: TGTGCCAGCAGCCCTAGACTCGGACAGTTGGGCGGGGAGCTGTTTTTT. It yields the protein CASSPRLGQLGGELFF.

The chain combines TRBV6-6 with TRBJ2-7, with TRBD1 matching 7 bases. This CDR3 has 12 amino acids. V lost 6 bases to trimming and J lost 3 bases; unmatched junction nucleotides: 2. Per the germline V gene, CDR1 is MNHNY and CDR2 is SVGAGI (reference sequence). The CDR3 reads CASRRDSYEQYF. DNA of the CDR3: TGTGCCAGCAGACGGGACAGCTACGAGCAGTACTTC.

The chain combines TRBV4-2 with TRBJ2-5; 8 bases map to TRBD2. The closer fit of TRBJ2-7 to the DNA end suggests the J call may be wrong. CDR1 LGHNA and CDR2 YNFKEQ come from the germline V gene. CDR3 length: 15 residues. CDR3 region: CASSQASGSSYEQYF. In DNA form, the CDR3 reads TGTGCCAGCAGCCAAGCCAGCGGGAGTTCCTACGAGCAGTACTTC.

The genes are TRBV18 and TRBJ2-3, with D perhaps TRBD2 (6 bases). CDR3 length: 15 amino acids. With 1 base removed from V and 7 bases from J, the gap between germline ends came to 15 bases. Germline CDR1 reads KGHSH; CDR2 reads LQKENI. The CDR3 reads CASSPRRALRNTQYF. The CDR3 DNA follows: TGTGCCAGCTCACCACGGAGGGCCCTCCGGAATACGCAGTATTTT.

The V gene is TRBV12-5, the J gene TRBJ2-5, with 7 bases lining up with TRBD2. V trimming: 1 base; J trimming: 7 bases; junction bases outside the gene matches: 3. Germline V gene data show CDR1 as LGHNT and CDR2 as FRNRAP. This CDR3 has 13 amino acids. CDR3 residues: CASGLASGLTQYF. DNA for the CDR3: TGTGCTAGTGGTTTGGCTAGCGGCTTGACCCAGTACTTC.

J is TRBJ2-3 and V is TRBV4-1, with 11 bases matching TRBD2. Germline V lookup: CDR1 MGHRA, CDR2 YSYEKL. The CDR3 spans 14 residues. V gave up 4 bases and J gave up 6 bases; unmatched junction bases: 3. In nucleotides, the CDR3 is TGCGCCAGCAGCCCGGGACTAGCGGCGGATACGCAGTATTTT. Protein sequence: CASSPGLAADTQYF.

The chain has TRBV5-1 and TRBJ2-3; 9 nucleotides agree with TRBD2. J was trimmed by 1 base and V by 5 bases; bases with no gene match: 8. The germline gives CDR1 SGHRS, CDR2 YFSETQ. This CDR3 comprises 16 residues. The chain's CDR3 is CASSVAGGLGTDTQYF. The DNA of the CDR3 is TGCGCCAGCAGTGTCGCGGGGGGGTTAGGCACAGATACGCAGTATTTT.

This sequence joins TRBV29-1 and TRBJ2-5; 7 positions agree with TRBD1. Unmatched junction bases numbered 3, after V lost 2 bases and J lost 3 bases. This CDR3 is 13 amino acids long. Germline V gene sequence: CDR1 SQVTM, CDR2 ANQGSEA. The CDR3 region has the DNA TGCAGCGTTGAAACCGGGACAGAAGAGACCCAGTACTTC. Encoded protein: CSVETGTEETQYF. Drawing the rest from reference TRBV29-1 and TRBJ2-5, the complete variable domain is SAVISQKPSRDICQRGTSLTIQCQVDSQVTMMFWYRQQPGQSLTLIATANQGSEATYESGFVIDKFPISRPNLTFSTLTVSNMSPEDSSIYLCSVETGTEETQYFGPGTRLLVL.

The chain joins TRBV27 to TRBJ2-7, with 14 bases matching TRBD2. The trim removed 5 bases at V and 7 bases at J, leaving 16 bases unmatched. This CDR3 is built from 18 residues. Germline V CDR1 and CDR2: MNHEY, SMNVEV (reference sequence). CDR3 in amino acids: CASSPTTRLAGGPGEQYF. CDR3 bases: TGTGCCAGCAGTCCTACCACCCGACTAGCGGGAGGGCCGGGAGAGCAGTACTTC.

The chain joins TRBV14 to TRBJ1-3; D ambiguous. V dropped 4 bases and J dropped 4 bases, with 5 bases sitting between them. The CDR3 loop spans 12 amino acids. Looked up from germline, CDR1 is SGHDN and CDR2 is FVKESK. CDR3 region: CASSPIGNTIYF. The CDR3 nucleotides read TGTGCCAGCAGCCCTATCGGAAACACCATATATTTT.

V and J are TRBV7-9 and TRBJ1-4; D is uncertain. This CDR3 is built from 16 residues. V was pared by 6 bases and J by 0 bases, with 14 bases between. Germline V lookup: CDR1 SEHNR, CDR2 FQNEAQ (reference sequence). The CDR3 bases are TGTGCCAGCAGACGGACGGGGAGCTCAACTAATGAAAAACTGTTTTTT. Translation: CASRRTGSSTNEKLFF.

V gene TRBV6-6 combines with J gene TRBJ2-2, with no clear D. The germline CDR1 and CDR2 sequences are MNHNY and SVGAGI (reference sequence). This CDR3 contains 14 residues. With 0 bases removed from V and 5 bases from J, the gap between germline ends came to 7 bases. CDR3 DNA sequence: TGTGCCAGCAGTTACTCGACTGTAACCGGGGAGCTGTTTTTT. As protein: CASSYSTVTGELFF.

The chain joins TRBV19 to TRBJ2-2; TRBD2 agrees at 11 bases. CDR3 length: 16 residues. Losses at the gene ends were 4 bases for V and 4 bases for J; bases not matched to a gene: 5. Germline assignment: CDR1 LNHDA and CDR2 SQIVND (reference sequence). Written as DNA, the CDR3 is TGTGCCAGTAGTAAACAGGGACTAGCGGCCACCGGGGAGCTGTTTTTT. The encoded protein is CASSKQGLAATGELFF.